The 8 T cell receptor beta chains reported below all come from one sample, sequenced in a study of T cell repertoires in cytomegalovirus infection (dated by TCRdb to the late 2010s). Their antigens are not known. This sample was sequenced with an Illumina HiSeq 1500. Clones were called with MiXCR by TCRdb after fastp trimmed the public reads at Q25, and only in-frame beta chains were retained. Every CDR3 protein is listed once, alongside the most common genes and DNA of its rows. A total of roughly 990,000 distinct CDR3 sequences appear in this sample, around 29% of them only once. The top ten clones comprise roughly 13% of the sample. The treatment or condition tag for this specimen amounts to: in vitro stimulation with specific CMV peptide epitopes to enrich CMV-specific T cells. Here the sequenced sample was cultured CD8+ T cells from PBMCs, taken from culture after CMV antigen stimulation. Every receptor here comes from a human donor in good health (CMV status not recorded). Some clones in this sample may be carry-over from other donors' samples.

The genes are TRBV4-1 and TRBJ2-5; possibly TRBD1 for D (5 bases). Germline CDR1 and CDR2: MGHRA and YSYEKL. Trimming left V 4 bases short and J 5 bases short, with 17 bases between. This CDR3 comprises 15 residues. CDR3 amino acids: CASSPTRAPGETQYF. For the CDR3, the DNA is TGCGCCAGCAGCCCCACGCGAGCCCCAGGGGAGACCCAGTACTTC.

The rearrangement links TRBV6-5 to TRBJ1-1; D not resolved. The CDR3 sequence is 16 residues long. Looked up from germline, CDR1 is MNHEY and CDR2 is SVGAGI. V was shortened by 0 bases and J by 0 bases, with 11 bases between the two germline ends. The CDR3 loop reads CASSYSSGTLNTEAFF. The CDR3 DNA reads TGTGCCAGCAGTTACTCATCCGGCACACTGAACACTGAAGCTTTCTTT.

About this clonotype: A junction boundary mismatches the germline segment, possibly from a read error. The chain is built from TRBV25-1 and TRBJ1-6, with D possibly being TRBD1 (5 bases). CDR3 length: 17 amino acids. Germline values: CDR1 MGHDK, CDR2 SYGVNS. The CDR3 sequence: CASSRGELISYNSTLHF. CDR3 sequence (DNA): TGTGCCAGCAGTCGGGGCGAGCTTATCTCCTATAATTCAACCCTCCACTTT.

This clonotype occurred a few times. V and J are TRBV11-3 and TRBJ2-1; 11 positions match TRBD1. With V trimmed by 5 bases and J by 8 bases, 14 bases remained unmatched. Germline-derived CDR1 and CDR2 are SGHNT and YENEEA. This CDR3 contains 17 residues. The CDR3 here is CASSARTGGLQDDEQFF. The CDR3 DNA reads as TGTGCCAGCAGCGCCCGGACAGGGGGCCTTCAGGACGATGAGCAGTTCTTC.

CDR3 in DNA: TGTGCCGCGGGGTCGAGCGGGGTCTCCTACGAGCAGTACTTC. It yields the protein CAAGSSGVSYEQYF. The chain is built from TRBV5-4 and TRBJ2-7; TRBD2 agrees at 7 bases. The germline gives CDR1 SGHNT, CDR2 YYREEE (reference sequence). The CDR3 is made up of 14 amino acids. Germline trimming cut 10 bases from V and 0 bases from J; bases unmatched to any gene: 10.

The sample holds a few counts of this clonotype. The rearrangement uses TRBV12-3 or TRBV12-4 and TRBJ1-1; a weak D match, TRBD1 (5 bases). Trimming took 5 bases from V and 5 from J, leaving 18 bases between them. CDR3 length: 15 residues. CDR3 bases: TGTGCCAGCAGTATTCGGGACGCCGGGGGGACTGAAGCTTTCTTT. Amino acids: CASSIRDAGGTEAFF.

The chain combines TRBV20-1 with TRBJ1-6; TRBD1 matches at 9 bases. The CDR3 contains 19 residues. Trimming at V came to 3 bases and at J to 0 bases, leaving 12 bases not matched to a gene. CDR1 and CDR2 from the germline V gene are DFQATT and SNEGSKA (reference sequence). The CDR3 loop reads CSARALGQGSSSYNSPLHF. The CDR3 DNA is TGCAGTGCTAGGGCCCTAGGACAGGGGTCGAGCTCCTATAATTCACCCCTCCACTTT.

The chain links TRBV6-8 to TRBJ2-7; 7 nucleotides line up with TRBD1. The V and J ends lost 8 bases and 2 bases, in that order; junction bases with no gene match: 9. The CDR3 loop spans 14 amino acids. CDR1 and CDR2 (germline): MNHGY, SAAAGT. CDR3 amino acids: CASRPRQGTYEQYV. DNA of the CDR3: TGTGCCAGCCGCCCCCGACAGGGCACCTACGAGCAGTACGTC.